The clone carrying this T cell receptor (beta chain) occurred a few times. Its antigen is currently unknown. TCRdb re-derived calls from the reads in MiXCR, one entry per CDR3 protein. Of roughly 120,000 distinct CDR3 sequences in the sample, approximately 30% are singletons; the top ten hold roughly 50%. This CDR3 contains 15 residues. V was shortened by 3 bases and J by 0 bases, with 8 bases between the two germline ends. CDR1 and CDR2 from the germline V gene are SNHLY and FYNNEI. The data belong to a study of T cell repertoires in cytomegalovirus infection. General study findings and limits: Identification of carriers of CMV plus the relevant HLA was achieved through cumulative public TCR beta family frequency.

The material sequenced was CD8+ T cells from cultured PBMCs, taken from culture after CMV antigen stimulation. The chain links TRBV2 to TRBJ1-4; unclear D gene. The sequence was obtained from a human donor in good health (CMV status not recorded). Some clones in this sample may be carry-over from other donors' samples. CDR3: CASSELHATNEKLFF. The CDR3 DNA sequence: TGTGCCAGCAGTGAGTTACATGCAACTAATGAAAAACTGTTTTTT.